The 10 T cell receptor beta chains below come from one sample, sequenced in a study of shared clonotypes between healthy human individuals. Here immunoSEQ multiplex PCR was the method, and the copy in TCRdb shows in-frame clones only, minus some. The profile shows more than 2 million clones, 90% to 97% of them singletons. The sequencing input was naive CD4+ T cells sorted from blood. Indicated subset: CD45RA+ positively selected. All receptors derive from a man aged 18 to 35 in good health.

This sequence joins TRBV6-1 and TRBJ1-6, with D possibly TRBD1 on 5 matching bases. Germline V lookup: CDR1 MNHNS, CDR2 SASEGT. This CDR3 has 15 residues. Trimming stripped 0 bases from V and 5 bases from J, with 8 bases between. This chain's CDR3 is CASSEARGHNSPLHF. The CDR3 region has the DNA TGTGCCAGCAGTGAAGCAAGGGGTCATAATTCACCCCTCCACTTT.

Comments on this clone: The sample contains more than one DNA sequence encoding this CDR3. The chain employs TRBV5-1 and TRBJ2-5; no clear D. The germline V gene has CDR1 SGHRS and CDR2 YFSETQ. The CDR3 has 15 residues. The V and J ends lost 4 bases and 0 bases respectively, with 13 bases between them. CDR3 nucleotides: TGCGCCAGCAGCCAGGATTCATGGTACCAAGAGACCCAGTACTTC. Its protein product is CASSQDSWYQETQYF. The full variable domain, completed using reference TRBV5-1 and TRBJ2-5, is KAGVTQTPRYLIKTRGQQVTLSCSPISGHRSVSWYQQTPGQGLQFLFEYFSETQRNKGNFPGRFSGRQFSNSRSEMNVSTLELGDSALYLCASSQDSWYQETQYFGPGTRLLVL.

The chain couples TRBV25-1 to TRBJ2-1, with TRBD1 identical over 7 bases. The CDR3 spans 14 residues. The V and J ends lost 2 bases and 8 bases, in that order; junction bases with no gene match: 6. From germline, CDR1 is MGHDK and CDR2 SYGVNS. DNA for the CDR3: TGTGCCAGCAGTGAACCTCGGACAGGCCATGAGCAGTTCTTC. It specifies CASSEPRTGHEQFF. The whole variable domain, remainder taken from reference TRBV25-1 and TRBJ2-1, is EADIYQTPRYLVIGTGKKITLECSQTMGHDKMYWYQQDPGMELHLIHYSYGVNSTEKGDLSSESTVSRIRTEHFPLTLESARPSHTSQYLCASSEPRTGHEQFFGPGTRLTVL.

With respect to this clone: The same CDR3 can be traced to other DNA sequences in this sample. This sequence joins TRBV2 and TRBJ2-7; unclear D gene. The CDR3 runs 12 residues. The germline CDR1 and CDR2 sequences are SNHLY and FYNNEI. Between the trimmed V and J ends, which lost 4 bases and 4 bases, there was a span of 8 bases. CDR3 sequence (DNA): TGTGCCAGCAGTGTAGCCAGGTACGAGCAGTACTTC. It specifies CASSVARYEQYF.

This clone came up once. The chain carries TRBV9 and TRBJ2-1, with D hard to call. Trimming pared 4 bases from V and 5 bases from J, leaving 7 bases between. Germline-derived CDR1 and CDR2 are SGDLS and YYNGEE. CDR3 length: 12 residues. Here the CDR3 reads CASSPSDNEQFF. The CDR3 DNA sequence: TGTGCCAGCAGCCCCAGTGACAATGAGCAGTTCTTC.

The rearrangement joins TRBV5-6 to TRBJ2-2, with 9 bases matching TRBD2. The ends lost 4 bases at V and 5 bases at J; junction bases unmatched: 9. The germline V gene has CDR1 SGHDT and CDR2 YYEEEE. The CDR3 has 16 residues. CDR3 nucleotide sequence: TGTGCCAGCAGCAAAATAGCGGGAGCGGGGACCGGGGAGCTGTTTTTT. Protein: CASSKIAGAGTGELFF.

This clone was detected once. This chain connects TRBV11-2 to TRBJ2-7; 7 bases line up with TRBD1. The CDR3 runs to 15 residues. Germline trimming cut 5 bases from V and 1 base from J; bases unmatched to any gene: 8. Germline CDR1 and CDR2: SGHAT and FQNNGV. The chain's CDR3 is CASSPSGTESYEQYF. For the CDR3, the DNA is TGTGCCAGCAGCCCCTCCGGGACAGAGTCCTACGAGCAGTACTTC.

The chain couples TRBV5-1 to TRBJ2-2; maybe TRBD1 (5 bases). Between the trimmed V and J ends, which lost 2 bases and 11 bases, there was a span of 13 bases. In germline, CDR1 is SGHRS, CDR2 YFSETQ. This CDR3 region has 13 residues. The CDR3 sequence: CASSFGMGLELFF. The CDR3 DNA sequence: TGCGCCAGCAGCTTCGGTATGGGGCTTGAGCTGTTTTTT.

Note on this clone: The sample has other DNA sequences that encode this CDR3 too. The J gene is TRBJ2-7, the V gene TRBV7-8, with 13 bases lining up with TRBD2. CDR1 is SGHVS, CDR2 FQNEAQ, per germline. The CDR3 is 15 amino acids. J was trimmed by 4 bases and V by 5 bases; bases with no gene match: 5. The DNA for the CDR3 is TGTGCCAGCAGCCCGAGGACTAGCGGGGGATACGAGCAGTACTTC. Encoded protein: CASSPRTSGGYEQYF.

The CDR3, as DNA: TGTGCCAGCAGCTTAGTGGTGGGGATCAGCACTGAAGCTTTCTTT. Protein: CASSLVVGISTEAFF. V usage is TRBV11-2 and J usage is TRBJ1-1; D gene unclear. The CDR3 runs 15 residues. V gave up 1 base and J gave up 4 bases, with 13 bases separating them. Germline loops: CDR1 SGHAT, CDR2 FQNNGV.